This TCR beta chain was found in a study of T-cell memory formation after mild COVID-19. Study summary: The study found TCR clusters largely donor specific.

Study results and caveats: CD8+ contracting clones occupied EMRA, while CD4+ ones occupied mainly CM and EM. Some responding clones appeared in pre-infection memory, suggesting cross-reactive memory joined.

In its sample, this clonotype was seen a few times. The antigen is not known. cDNA libraries for TCR alpha and TCR beta, carrying sample barcodes and UMIs, came from 5'RACE with constant-segment primers. MiXCR, applied by TCRdb to the 5' RACE reads, yields one record per CDR3 protein. In the table there are hundreds of thousands of distinct CDR3 sequences, around 20% of which are singletons. CDR3 length: 14 residues. Germline lookup yields CDR1 SGHRS and CDR2 YFSETQ. Trimming removed 4 bases from V and 2 bases from J; junction bases left unmatched: 5. Sequenced sample: PBMCs or a T cell subset sorted from them (not recorded which). The source is an adult woman who had mild COVID-19 (a few samples of this study predate the infection). Cell type and time point are not known. This rearrangement joins TRBV5-1 to TRBJ2-7, with 8 bases identical to TRBD2. The CDR3 sequence: CASSVSGGPYEQYF. Written as DNA, the CDR3 is TGCGCCAGCAGCGTAAGCGGGGGCCCCTACGAGCAGTACTTC.